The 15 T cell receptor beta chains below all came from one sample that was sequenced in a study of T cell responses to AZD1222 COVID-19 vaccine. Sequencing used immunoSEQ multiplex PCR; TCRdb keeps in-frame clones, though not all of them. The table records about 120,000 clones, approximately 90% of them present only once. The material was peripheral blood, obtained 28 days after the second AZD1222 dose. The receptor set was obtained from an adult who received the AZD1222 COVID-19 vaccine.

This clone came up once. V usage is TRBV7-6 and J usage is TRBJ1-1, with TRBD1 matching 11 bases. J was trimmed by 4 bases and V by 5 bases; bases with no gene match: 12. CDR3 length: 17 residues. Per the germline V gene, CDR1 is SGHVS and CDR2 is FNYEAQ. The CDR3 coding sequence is TGTGCCAGCAGCAAAGCTGGCGGGACAGGGGGTTTCACTGAAGCTTTCTTT. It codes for CASSKAGGTGGFTEAFF. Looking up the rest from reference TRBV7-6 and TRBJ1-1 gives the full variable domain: GAGVSQSPRYKVTKRGQDVALRCDPISGHVSLYWYRQALGQGPEFLTYFNYEAQQDKSGLPNDRFSAERPEGSISTLTIQRTEQRDSAMYRCASSKAGGTGGFTEAFFGQGTRLTVV.

The CDR3 coding sequence is TGTGCCAGCAGTTCTCTAGCGGGCGGCCTTACCGGGGAGCTGTTTTTT. Protein sequence: CASSSLAGGLTGELFF. The rearrangement joins TRBV6-2 or TRBV6-3 to TRBJ2-2, with 8 bases matching TRBD2. Unmatched junction bases numbered 9, after V lost 4 bases and J lost 5 bases. The CDR3 loop spans 16 amino acids. CDR1 is MNHEY, CDR2 SVGEGT, per germline.

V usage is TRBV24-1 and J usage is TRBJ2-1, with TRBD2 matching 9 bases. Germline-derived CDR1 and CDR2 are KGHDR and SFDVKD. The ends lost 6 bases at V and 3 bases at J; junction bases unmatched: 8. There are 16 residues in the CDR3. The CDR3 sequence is CATSSGGSGSYNEQFF. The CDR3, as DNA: TGTGCCACCAGTAGTGGGGGTAGCGGGAGCTACAATGAGCAGTTCTTC.

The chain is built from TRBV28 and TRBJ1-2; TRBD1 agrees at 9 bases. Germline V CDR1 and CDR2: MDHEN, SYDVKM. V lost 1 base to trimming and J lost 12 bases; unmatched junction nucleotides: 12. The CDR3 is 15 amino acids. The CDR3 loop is CASSLSPIGQGKDTF. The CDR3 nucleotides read TGTGCCAGCAGTTTATCTCCTATTGGACAGGGGAAAGACACCTTC.

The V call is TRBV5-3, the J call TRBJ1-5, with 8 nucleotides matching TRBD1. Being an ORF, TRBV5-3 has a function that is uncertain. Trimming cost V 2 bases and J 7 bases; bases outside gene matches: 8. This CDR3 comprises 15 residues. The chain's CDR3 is CARSLGDRGNQPQHF. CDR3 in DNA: TGTGCCAGAAGCTTAGGCGACAGGGGAAACCAGCCCCAGCATTTT.

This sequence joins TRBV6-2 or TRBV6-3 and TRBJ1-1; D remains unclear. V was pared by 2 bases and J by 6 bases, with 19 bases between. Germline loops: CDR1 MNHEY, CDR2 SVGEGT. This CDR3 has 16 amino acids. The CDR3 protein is CASSYNREGRHPEAFF. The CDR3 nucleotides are TGTGCCAGCAGTTACAACCGGGAAGGTAGACATCCTGAAGCTTTCTTT.

The CDR3 sequence is CASSGSYEQYF. CDR3 nucleotides: TGTGCCAGCAGTGGCAGTTACGAGCAGTACTTC. The chain carries TRBV28 and TRBJ2-7; D call uncertain. Trimming shortened V by 5 bases and J by 4 bases, and 6 bases separated the two germline ends. The germline CDR1 and CDR2 sequences are MDHEN and SYDVKM. This CDR3 has 11 residues.

The CDR3 loop reads CASSVSEDGGYTF. CDR3 DNA sequence: TGTGCCAGCAGCGTAAGTGAGGATGGCGGCTACACCTTC. The chain has TRBV9 and TRBJ1-2; D unclear. In germline, CDR1 is SGDLS, CDR2 YYNGEE. The CDR3 contains 13 residues. V lost 1 base and J lost 8, with 12 bases in between.

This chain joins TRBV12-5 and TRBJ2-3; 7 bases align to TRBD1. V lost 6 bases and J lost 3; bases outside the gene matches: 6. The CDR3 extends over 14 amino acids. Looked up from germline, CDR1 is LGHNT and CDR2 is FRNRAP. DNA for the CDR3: TGTGCTAGTGGCCCGACAGGGTTGACAGATACGCAGTATTTT. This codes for CASGPTGLTDTQYF.

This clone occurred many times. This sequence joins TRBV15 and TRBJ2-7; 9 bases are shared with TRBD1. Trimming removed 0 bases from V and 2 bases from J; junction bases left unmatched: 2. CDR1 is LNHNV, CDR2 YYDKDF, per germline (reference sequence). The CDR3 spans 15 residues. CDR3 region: CATSREGQGTYEQYF. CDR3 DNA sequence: TGTGCCACCAGCAGAGAAGGACAGGGGACCTACGAGCAGTACTTC.

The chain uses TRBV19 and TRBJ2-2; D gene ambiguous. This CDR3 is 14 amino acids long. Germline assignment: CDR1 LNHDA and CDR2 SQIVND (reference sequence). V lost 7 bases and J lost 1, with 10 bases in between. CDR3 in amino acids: CASTVYGNTGELFF. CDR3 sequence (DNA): TGTGCCAGTACTGTCTACGGGAACACCGGGGAGCTGTTTTTT.

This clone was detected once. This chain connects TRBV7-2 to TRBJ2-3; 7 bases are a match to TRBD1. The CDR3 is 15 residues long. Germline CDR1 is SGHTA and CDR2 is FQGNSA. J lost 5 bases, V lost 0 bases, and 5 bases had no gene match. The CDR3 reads CASSLAQGSRDTQYF. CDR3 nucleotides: TGTGCCAGCAGCTTAGCACAGGGGTCTCGAGATACGCAGTATTTT.

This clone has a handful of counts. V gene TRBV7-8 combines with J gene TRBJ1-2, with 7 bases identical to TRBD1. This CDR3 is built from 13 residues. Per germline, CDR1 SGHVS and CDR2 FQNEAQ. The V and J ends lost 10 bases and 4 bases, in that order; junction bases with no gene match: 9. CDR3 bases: TGTGCCACGGCGAGGACAGGACCCTATGGCTACACCTTC. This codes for CATARTGPYGYTF.

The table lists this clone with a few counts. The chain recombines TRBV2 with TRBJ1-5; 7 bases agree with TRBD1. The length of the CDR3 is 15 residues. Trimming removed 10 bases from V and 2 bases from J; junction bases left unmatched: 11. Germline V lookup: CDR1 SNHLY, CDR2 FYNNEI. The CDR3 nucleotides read TGTGCCACTCAGGAAGACAGGGCTGGCAATCAGCCCCAGCATTTT. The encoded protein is CATQEDRAGNQPQHF. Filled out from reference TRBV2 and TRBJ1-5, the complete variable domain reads EPEVTQTPSHQVTQMGQEVILRCVPISNHLYFYWYRQILGQKVEFLVSFYNNEISEKSEIFDDQFSVERPDGSNFTLKIRSTKLEDSAMYFCATQEDRAGNQPQHFGDGTRLSIL.

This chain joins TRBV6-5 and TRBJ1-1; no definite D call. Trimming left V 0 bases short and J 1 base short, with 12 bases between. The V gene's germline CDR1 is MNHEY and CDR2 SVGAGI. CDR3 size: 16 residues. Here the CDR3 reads CASSYSFGRTNTEAFF. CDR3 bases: TGTGCCAGCAGTTACTCATTTGGACGGACGAACACTGAAGCTTTCTTT.